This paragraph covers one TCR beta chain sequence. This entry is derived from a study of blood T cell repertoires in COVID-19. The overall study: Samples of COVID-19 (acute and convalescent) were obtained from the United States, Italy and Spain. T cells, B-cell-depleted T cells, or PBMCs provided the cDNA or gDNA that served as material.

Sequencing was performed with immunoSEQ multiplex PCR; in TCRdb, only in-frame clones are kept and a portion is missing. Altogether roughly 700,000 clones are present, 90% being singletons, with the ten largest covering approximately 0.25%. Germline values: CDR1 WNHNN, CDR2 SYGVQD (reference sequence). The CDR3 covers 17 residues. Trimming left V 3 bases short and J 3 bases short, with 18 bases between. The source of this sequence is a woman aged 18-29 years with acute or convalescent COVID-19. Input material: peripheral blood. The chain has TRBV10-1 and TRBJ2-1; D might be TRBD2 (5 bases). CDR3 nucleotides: TGCGCCAGCAGTGAAGTTATGAGAGAGGACTTCTACAATGAGCAGTTCTTC. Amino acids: CASSEVMREDFYNEQFF.